This T cell receptor (beta chain) was sequenced during a study of post-analysis software for immune sequencing data. Study-wide points: Normalized Chao1 diversity was significantly lower in multiple sclerosis patients than in controls. Five TRBV segments occurring more often in patients than controls included TRBV5-6, TRBV5-1 and TRBV20-1.

Worth noting for this clonotype: Its target is not known.

Built from TCR beta cDNA, the libraries had unique molecular identifiers in them. Each CDR3 protein gets one entry after TCRdb re-called the PCR reads with MiXCR. The sample carries about 770,000 distinct CDR3 sequences, 40% to 55% recorded once. Germline CDR1 SGHNT, CDR2 YENEEA. The CDR3 is 15 amino acids. The V and J ends lost 4 bases and 2 bases respectively, with 14 bases between them. This receptor was taken from a girl aged 10 to 17 with multiple sclerosis. Sequencing was done on a sample of blood. The V and J genes are TRBV11-3 and TRBJ2-5; D might be TRBD1 or TRBD2, each matching 5 bases. The CDR3 is CASSYDGTAQETQYF. The CDR3 coding sequence is TGTGCCAGCAGCTACGACGGGACCGCGCAAGAGACCCAGTACTTC. The variable domain in full, with the rest retrieved from reference TRBV11-3 and TRBJ2-5, is EAGVVQSPRYKIIEKKQPVAFWCNPISGHNTLYWYLQNLGQGPELLIRYENEEAVDDSQLPKDRFSAERLKGVDSTLKIQPAELGDSAVYLCASSYDGTAQETQYFGPGTRLLVL.